These 8 T cell receptor beta chains came from one sample sequenced in a study of T cells in Graves' hyperthyroidism and ophthalmopathy. Amplified TCR beta CDR3 regions came from RNA transcripts. First-round RT-PCR with HTBI primers amplified the TCR CDR3 region. Via MiXCR, TCRdb re-called the multiplex PCR reads, giving one row per CDR3 protein. The sample holds approximately 640,000 distinct CDR3 sequences; roughly 46% are singletons and the top ten take less than 9.5%. Sequencing used peripheral blood or thyroid tissue (not recorded which). Receptors were obtained from an adult man with Graves' disease, either hyperthyroidism or ophthalmopathy (not recorded which).

The chain uses TRBV12-3 or TRBV12-4 and TRBJ2-2; D remains ambiguous. The CDR3 consists of 14 residues. The V end was cut by 4 bases, the J end by 4 bases, with 10 bases between. CDR3 residues: CASSYSRVTGELFF. The CDR3 DNA reads TGTGCCAGCAGTTACTCCCGGGTCACCGGGGAGCTGTTTTTT.

About this clonotype: This may be a read error: a much more frequent sequence differs by one nucleotide. The CDR3 end shows no conserved phenylalanine or tryptophan, and so a read error is likely. J is TRBJ1-2 and V is TRBV10-3; the D is unclear. Germline assignment: CDR1 ENHRY and CDR2 SYGVKD. This CDR3 has 12 amino acids. V lost 2 bases and J 5 bases, leaving 6 bases between the germline ends. The CDR3 nucleotides are TGTGCCATCAGTGAGGGTCTGTATGGCTACACCTCC. Amino acids: CAISEGLYGYTS.

This clonotype has at least ten counts. The chain has TRBV20-1 and TRBJ1-1; D is possibly TRBD1 (6 bases). CDR1 is DFQATT and CDR2 is SNEGSKA in the germline V gene (reference sequence). Trimming removed 3 bases from V and 7 bases from J, with 6 bases in between. This CDR3 region has 10 residues. The CDR3 region is CSARDSEAFF. The CDR3 DNA is TGCAGTGCTAGGGACAGTGAAGCTTTCTTT.

The chain is built from TRBV29-1 and TRBJ1-3; perhaps TRBD1 as D (6 bases). Per the germline V gene, CDR1 is SQVTM and CDR2 is ANQGSEA. V was shortened by 3 bases and J by 7 bases, with 13 bases between the two germline ends. CDR3 length: 13 residues. CDR3 sequence reads: CSVDGQGMNTIYF. The CDR3 nucleotides read TGCAGCGTTGATGGGCAGGGGATGAACACCATATATTTT.

The V and J genes are TRBV20-1 and TRBJ1-5; no reliable D call. Germline CDR1 reads DFQATT; CDR2 reads SNEGSKA (reference sequence). Trimming pared 0 bases from V and 4 bases from J, leaving 16 bases between. This CDR3 is 16 amino acids long. CDR3 sequence (DNA): TGCAGTGCTAGAGAAAATCGGTTTAGGGTAAATCAGCCCCAGCATTTT. It encodes CSARENRFRVNQPQHF.

Note on this clonotype: A read error may account for a junction end that differs from germline. This chain uses TRBV19 with TRBJ1-4; D may be TRBD1 (6 bases). From germline, CDR1 is LNHDA and CDR2 SQIVND (reference sequence). This CDR3 spans 19 amino acids. In nucleotides, the CDR3 is TGTGCCAGTAGCCCGCGGACCCATAGACAGGTTTCAACTAATGAAGAACTGTTTTTT. Its protein is CASSPRTHRQVSTNEELFF.

This clonotype was seen a handful of times. The chain joins TRBV2 to TRBJ2-3, with 10 nucleotides matching TRBD2. Germline CDR1 and CDR2: SNHLY and FYNNEI. The ends lost 5 bases at V and 1 base at J; junction bases unmatched: 3. This CDR3 comprises 15 residues. The CDR3 sequence: CASSSGTSGTDTQYF. The CDR3 region has the DNA TGTGCCAGCAGTTCCGGGACTAGCGGCACAGATACGCAGTATTTT. Supplemented by reference TRBV2 and TRBJ2-3, the full variable domain reads EPEVTQTPSHQVTQMGQEVILRCVPISNHLYFYWYRQILGQKVEFLVSFYNNEISEKSEIFDDQFSVERPDGSNFTLKIRSTKLEDSAMYFCASSSGTSGTDTQYFGPGTRLTVL.

As regards this clonotype: An end of the junction does not agree with germline; a read error may underlie this. The rearrangement joins TRBV7-9 to TRBJ1-6; the D is unclear. Germline V gene sequence: CDR1 SEHNR, CDR2 FQNEAQ (reference sequence). The CDR3 has 12 residues. DNA for the CDR3: TGTGCCAGCGCCTCCTATAATTCAACCCTCCACTTT. It translates to CASASYNSTLHF. Filled out from reference TRBV7-9 and TRBJ1-6, the complete variable domain reads DTGVSQNPRHKITKRGQNVTFRCDPISEHNRLYWYRQTLGQGPEFLTYFQNEAQLEKSRLLSDRFSAERPKGSFSTLEIQRTEQGDSAMYLCASASYNSTLHFGNGTRLTVT.